The 9 T cell receptor beta chains reported below all come from one sample, sequenced in a study of shared clonotypes between healthy human individuals. Libraries were prepared by immunoSEQ multiplex PCR; TCRdb keeps only in-frame clonotypes and omits some of them. The sample includes around 1.1 million clones, about 80% of them seen just once. Sequences were obtained from memory CD4+ T cells from PBMCs. Subset reported: CD45RA-negative fraction. The source of these receptors is a young man in good health. Some clones in this sample may be carry-over from other donors' samples.

This chain connects TRBV5-1 to TRBJ2-1, with D possibly being TRBD2 (5 bases). The V and J ends lost 4 bases and 6 bases respectively, with 26 bases between them. The V gene's germline CDR1 is SGHRS and CDR2 YFSETQ. There are 18 residues in the CDR3. CDR3 DNA: TGCGCCAGCAGCCTGGTGCCCTCAACTAGTGCGAACATCAATGAGCAGTTCTTC. This codes for CASSLVPSTSANINEQFF.

Note on this clone: This probably arose from a read error, given a far larger clone one base away. This chain joins TRBV28 and TRBJ2-7; D is undetermined. The germline V gene has CDR1 MDHEN and CDR2 SYDVKM. CDR3 size: 12 residues. V gave up 5 bases and J gave up 3 bases, with 8 bases separating them. CDR3 in amino acids: CASSPRFYEQYF. The CDR3 region has the DNA TGTGCCAGCAGTCCCCGCTTCTACGAGCAGTACTTC.

The chain is built from TRBV2 and TRBJ1-2; D is possibly TRBD1 (5 bases). V was shortened by 6 bases and J by 0 bases, with 11 bases between the two germline ends. CDR3 size: 14 residues. Per germline, CDR1 SNHLY and CDR2 FYNNEI. The DNA for the CDR3 is TGTGCCAGCAGGGGGGACGGAGCTAACTATGGCTACACCTTC. Its translation is CASRGDGANYGYTF.

In DNA form, the CDR3 reads TGTGCCAGCAGCCAAACAAAACCGGGCCGGACAACCGGGGAGCTGTTTTTT. Translated, it gives CASSQTKPGRTTGELFF. The chain recombines TRBV7-2 with TRBJ2-2, with D maybe TRBD1 (5 bases). Germline V gene data show CDR1 as SGHTA and CDR2 as FQGNSA. The ends were cut back, 5 bases at V and 5 bases at J, with 21 bases in the middle. CDR3 length equals 17 residues. Together with reference TRBV7-2 and TRBJ2-2, the CDR3 gives the full variable domain: GAGVSQSPSNKVTEKGKDVELRCDPISGHTALYWYRQSLGQGLEFLIYFQGNSAPDKSGLPSDRFSAERTGGSVSTLTIQRTQQEDSAVYLCASSQTKPGRTTGELFFGEGSRLTVL.

This clone was picked up a small number of times. This chain joins TRBV6-1 and TRBJ2-1, with D unresolved. CDR3 length equals 12 residues. The V end lost 6 bases, the J end lost 4 bases, and 7 bases lay between the germline ends. Germline V gene data show CDR1 as MNHNS and CDR2 as SASEGT. CDR3 nucleotides: TGTGCCAGCAGGGCAGTGTACAATGAGCAGTTCTTC. Protein product: CASRAVYNEQFF.

On this clone: Within the sample, other DNA sequences also encode this same CDR3. V gene TRBV6-5 combines with J gene TRBJ1-1; 7 bases are shared with TRBD1. With V trimmed by 0 bases and J by 3 bases, 1 base remained unmatched. CDR1 and CDR2 from the germline V gene are MNHEY and SVGAGI. CDR3 length equals 14 residues. Here the CDR3 reads CASSYSRGDTEAFF. DNA of the CDR3: TGTGCCAGCAGTTACTCCAGGGGGGACACTGAAGCTTTCTTT.

V usage is TRBV10-3 and J usage is TRBJ2-1; D might be TRBD1 (6 bases). The CDR3 has 12 residues. The V gene's germline CDR1 is ENHRY and CDR2 SYGVKD. V was trimmed by 0 bases and J by 10 bases, leaving 7 bases between them. The CDR3 reads CAISESGAEQFF. The DNA of the CDR3 is TGTGCCATCAGTGAGTCGGGGGCCGAGCAGTTCTTC.

Comments on this clone: This may be a read error: a much more frequent sequence differs by one nucleotide. The chain joins TRBV6-1 to TRBJ2-7; 9 bases are shared with TRBD1. Germline V gene lookup returns CDR1 MNHNS and CDR2 SASEGT. V trimming: 11 bases; J trimming: 2 bases; junction bases outside the gene matches: 4. This CDR3 is 12 amino acids long. Here the CDR3 reads CAGGTGTYEQYF. The CDR3 DNA follows: TGTGCCGGCGGGACAGGGACCTACGAGCAGTACTTC.

This chain links TRBV19 with TRBJ2-1, with a possible D match to TRBD2 (7 bases). Between the trimmed V and J ends, which lost 6 bases and 9 bases, there was a span of 18 bases. CDR3 size: 14 residues. In germline, CDR1 is LNHDA, CDR2 SQIVND (reference sequence). CDR3 bases: TGTGCCAGTAGCCCAGGGAGGGGGGCGCTTGAGCAGTTCTTC. This sequence encodes CASSPGRGALEQFF.